One and the same sample provided the 12 T cell receptor beta chains below, sequenced in a study of blood T cell repertoires in COVID-19. Clones were sequenced by immunoSEQ multiplex PCR, and TCRdb holds only the in-frame ones, with some missing. The data hold about 250,000 clones, with 86% observed a single time. What was sequenced was peripheral blood. These receptors originate from a woman aged 80 or over with COVID-19, enrolled during active disease.

The chain recombines TRBV5-6 with TRBJ1-2, with D perhaps matching TRBD1 (6 bases). The CDR3 spans 15 residues. Germline CDR1 SGHDT, CDR2 YYEEEE. V was clipped by 3 bases and J by 6 bases, with 18 bases between them. CDR3 bases: TGTGCCAGCAGCTACTCAGGGGTGCTCAGTAATGGCTACACCTTC. Protein: CASSYSGVLSNGYTF.

The rearrangement joins TRBV25-1 to TRBJ1-1; 8 bases fit TRBD1. This CDR3 region has 13 residues. The germline CDR1 and CDR2 sequences are MGHDK and SYGVNS. V shed 7 bases and J 4 bases; nucleotides not matched to a gene: 5. The CDR3 loop reads CASKDRVGTEAFF. The DNA for the CDR3 is TGTGCCAGCAAGGACAGGGTTGGCACTGAAGCTTTCTTT.

This CDR3 is CASSLEGGPDTQYF. In nucleotides, the CDR3 is TGTGCCAGCAGCTTAGAAGGGGGCCCAGATACGCAGTATTTT. The chain joins TRBV11-3 to TRBJ2-3; 7 positions agree with TRBD1. From germline, CDR1 is SGHNT and CDR2 YENEEA. V gave up 0 bases and J gave up 4 bases; unmatched junction bases: 1. This CDR3 has 14 amino acids.

The chain carries TRBV28 and TRBJ1-1; 8 nucleotides match TRBD1. Germline CDR1 reads MDHEN; CDR2 reads SYDVKM. The CDR3 is 16 residues long. Germline trimming cut 4 bases from V and 5 bases from J; bases unmatched to any gene: 12. This chain's CDR3 is CASSSRQGRPRTEAFF. CDR3 in DNA: TGTGCCAGCAGTTCCCGACAGGGGCGGCCTAGGACTGAAGCTTTCTTT.

The chain carries TRBV6-2 or TRBV6-3 and TRBJ1-1, with 8 bases aligning to TRBD1. J gave up 9 bases and V 2 bases, and 5 bases lay outside the gene matches. CDR1 MNHEY and CDR2 SVGEGT come from the germline V gene. This CDR3 spans 13 amino acids. The CDR3 DNA sequence: TGTGCCAGCAGTTACCCGGACAGGGCCCAAGCTTTCTTT. Its translation is CASSYPDRAQAFF.

V and J are TRBV2 and TRBJ2-7; 8 bases match TRBD1. Germline assignment: CDR1 SNHLY and CDR2 FYNNEI. With 3 bases clipped from V and 0 bases from J, the junction kept 7 bases outside the gene matches. This CDR3 region has 16 residues. The CDR3 DNA reads TGTGCCAGCAGTGATTGGGGACAGGTATTCTCCTACGAGCAGTACGTC. Translating it yields CASSDWGQVFSYEQYV.

This chain connects TRBV1 to TRBJ2-7; the table gives TRBD2 as D, unverified against the DNA. TRBV1 is annotated as a pseudogene. CDR3 size: 12 residues. The CDR3: CTSRDSPREQYF. The DNA of the CDR3 is TGCACCAGCCGGGACTCTCCTCGGGAGCAGTACTTC.

The chain uses TRBV21-1 and TRBJ1-1. TRBV21-1 is flagged as a pseudogene. This CDR3 is 14 amino acids long. The CDR3 is CASSQFRSGLEAFF. The CDR3 DNA is TGTGCCAGCAGCCAATTTCGATCCGGTTTGGAAGCTTTCTTT.

The chain couples TRBV5-1 to TRBJ1-1; 9 nucleotides agree with TRBD1. Germline trimming cut 0 bases from V and 8 bases from J; bases unmatched to any gene: 8. The germline CDR1 and CDR2 sequences are SGHRS and YFSETQ. The CDR3 is 15 amino acids. As DNA, the CDR3 is TGCGCCAGCAGCTTGGCCACAGGGGGCCAGTGGGAAGCTTTCTTT. As protein: CASSLATGGQWEAFF.

A few counts support this clone. The CDR3 DNA sequence: TGCGCCAGCGGACAGGGCTCCTACGAGCAGTACTTC. Protein sequence: CASGQGSYEQYF. The chain is built from TRBV5-1 and TRBJ2-7; 8 bases are a match to TRBD1. V lost 7 bases to trimming and J lost 0 bases; unmatched junction nucleotides: 0. CDR1 is SGHRS and CDR2 is YFSETQ in the germline V gene. The CDR3 runs 12 residues.

The rearrangement links TRBV7-9 to TRBJ2-7; weak D call: TRBD1 (6 bases). CDR3 size: 13 residues. Trimming pared 5 bases from V and 6 bases from J, leaving 14 bases between. The germline V gene has CDR1 SEHNR and CDR2 FQNEAQ (reference sequence). The CDR3 DNA is TGTGCCAGCAGCCCCCTACAGGGTGGCGAGCAGTACTTC. Protein product: CASSPLQGGEQYF.

The chain carries TRBV2 and TRBJ1-5; D call uncertain. The CDR3 consists of 13 residues. The germline CDR1 and CDR2 sequences are SNHLY and FYNNEI. Trimming shortened V by 6 bases and J by 4 bases, and 10 bases separated the two germline ends. CDR3 in amino acids: CASSPPLNQPQHF. Here the CDR3 DNA reads TGTGCCAGCAGCCCCCCCCTAAATCAGCCCCAGCATTTT.